This T cell receptor (beta chain) stems from a study of cytomegalovirus exposure and HLA in healthy donors. Study-level results: Later analysis associated a missense DCLRE1C variant with TCR beta V- and J-gene trimming. As was reported, the HLA-A and HLA-B alleles of most subjects were accurately predicted from TCR beta sequences. Later examination showed HLA-associated TCR beta chains had greater clonal expansion than equally common others.

V shed 5 bases and J 5 bases; nucleotides not matched to a gene: 11. This CDR3 contains 15 residues. The V gene's germline CDR1 is LNHDA and CDR2 SQIVND (reference sequence). Details on this clone: Its antigen remains unidentified.

60 Vbeta and 13 Jbeta primers were used in PCR. TCRdb's table, derived via immunoSEQ multiplex PCR, lists solely in-frame clones and lacks some. This sample's table reports around 44,000 clones. This TCR was sampled from a male donor in good health and CMV-seropositive. The sample taken for sequencing was PBMCs. V and J are TRBV19 and TRBJ2-7, with 8 bases fitting TRBD1. The CDR3 sequence is CASSLYRTGTDEQYF. In DNA, the CDR3 is TGTGCCAGTAGTCTCTACCGGACAGGGACCGACGAGCAGTACTTC. Full variable domain (missing parts from reference TRBV19 and TRBJ2-7): DGGITQSPKYLFRKEGQNVTLSCEQNLNHDAMYWYRQDPGQGLRLIYYSQIVNDFQKGDIAEGYSVSREKKESFPLTVTSAQKNPTAFYLCASSLYRTGTDEQYFGPGTRLTVT.